This T cell receptor (beta chain) was captured in a study of early stage breast cancer tumors (dated by TCRdb to the late 2010s). Concerning the study at large: Of the 15 or so invasive breast tumors, about 13 were found to be estrogen receptor-positive, progesterone receptor-positive and HER2-negative. Of the approximately 12 ER+/PR+/HER2- tumors, eight were classified as invasive ductal carcinomas and four as invasive lobular carcinomas. On average, each sample had 8 to 10-fold read coverage. The samples as a whole yielded roughly 2,700,000 detected templates, corresponding to roughly 1 million unique clonotypes. The study at large found these results: Repertoires from blood resembled normal breast more closely than tumor, and using blood as a reference for each tissue separated tumor from normal in 14 of 16 patients. The small cohort size prevented analysis by tumor subtype. Enriched TCRB sequences shared across patients were found to be mostly commonly generated sequences that were unlikely to play an important role in the tumor microenvironment. Compared with adjacent normal breast tissue, tumors had about 2.6-fold higher T cell density and higher clonality. Chain pairing and functional markers such as CD4, CD8 and FOXP3 were not captured by bulk genomic DNA sequencing of unsorted cells.

Each sample was amplified as two independent genomic DNA replicates: approximately 550 ng for blood and around 1.5 ug for tumor or normal breast. TCRB sequencing of genomic DNA was carried out with the ImmunoSeq Intro kit according to the manufacturer's instructions. The multiplex PCR ran for 30 to 35 cycles using proprietary primers and spike-in control sequences for absolute quantification. Single-end 150-bp reads were used to sequence an 87-bp fragment spanning the CDR3 plus the flanking V and J genes. Each lane of an Illumina MiSeq using version 3.0 chemistry carried seven multiplexed samples, with two replicates per sample. On the study's bioinformatics: Raw data were processed by the vendor's proprietary pipeline, with both replicates merged into one result per sample. Clonotypes were defined as productive rearrangements sharing the V-gene family, CDR3 amino acid sequence and J-gene segment. Clonality was computed as 1 minus the normalized Shannon entropy (Pielou evenness) of TCRB abundances. T cell density was estimated as total templates divided by the number of input cells, with the number of input cells inferred from the DNA input amount. Recon with default parameters was used to estimate total repertoire diversity and clonality. Tumor-enriched clonotypes were defined as having over 0.1% abundance in tumor and at least 32-fold higher abundance than in normal breast. This immuneACCESS table, as held by TCRdb, lists in-frame sequences with V and J called but not all clones. Of the missing ones, under half trace to an unresolved V gene in checked studies; the others have no known cause. V, J and clone size were drawn from that table, and D and trimming were deduced from the DNA. In all, the sample holds around 6,300 clones, and around 67% of those were seen once. Roughly 9.2% of the sample goes to the ten largest clones.

Adjacent normal breast tissue was collected about 2-4 cm away from the tumor, rinsed in PBS and stored in prechilled RNAlater. Because normal breast tissue has high lipid content and low cell density, 100-300 mg of normal breast tissue was often needed to obtain enough DNA. The study profiled bulk TCR beta-chain repertoires in matched peripheral blood, tumor and adjacent normal breast tissue taken from about 15 patients with early-stage breast cancer. The Qiagen AllPrep DNA/RNA Mini kit was used to extract genomic DNA. From a lookup of the germline V gene (reference sequence), CDR1 and CDR2 are SEHNR and FQNEAQ. V is trimmed back by 2 bases and J by 6 bases, and the junction contains 7 bases that no gene match accounts for. The CDR3 contains 14 residues, cysteine and phenylalanine counted. The CDR3 DNA has 42 bases and is translated from base 1. Turning to this clone: There is no known antigen for this receptor. Base qualities were left out, and no much larger clone turns up one base away.

Sequences were obtained from normal breast tissue next to the tumor. The clonotype comes from a person aged 40 to 49 with breast cancer. The chain was built from TRBV7-9 and TRBJ2-7; TRBD2 aligns with 7 central bases. The nucleotide sequence reads as follows: TGTGCCAGCAGCTTACTAGCGGACCTTGGCGAGCAGTACTTC. The encoded protein is CASSLLADLGEQYF.